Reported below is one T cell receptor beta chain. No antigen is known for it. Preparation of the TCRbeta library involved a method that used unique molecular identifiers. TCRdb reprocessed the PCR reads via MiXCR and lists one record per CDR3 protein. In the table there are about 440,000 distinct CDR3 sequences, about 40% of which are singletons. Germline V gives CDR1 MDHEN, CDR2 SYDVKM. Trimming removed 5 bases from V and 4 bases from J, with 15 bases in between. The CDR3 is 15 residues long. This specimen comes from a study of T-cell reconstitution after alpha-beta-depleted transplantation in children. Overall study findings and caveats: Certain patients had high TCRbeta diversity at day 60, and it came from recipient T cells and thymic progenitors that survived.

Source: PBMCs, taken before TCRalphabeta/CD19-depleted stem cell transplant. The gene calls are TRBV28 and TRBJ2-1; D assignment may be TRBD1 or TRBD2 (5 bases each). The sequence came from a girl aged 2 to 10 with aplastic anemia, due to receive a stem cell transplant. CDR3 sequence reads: CASSRRGPIYNEQFF. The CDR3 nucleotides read TGTGCCAGCAGTCGACGGGGCCCAATTTACAATGAGCAGTTCTTC.